This T cell receptor (beta chain) was identified in a study of cytomegalovirus exposure and HLA in healthy donors. Study in general: Out of around 360 genotyped donors, roughly 80% belonged to the Caucasian-associated ancestry cluster.

The CDR3 sequence is 11 residues long. V dropped 4 bases and J dropped 4 bases, with 8 bases sitting between them. Germline V gene lookup returns CDR1 DFQATT and CDR2 SNEGSKA (reference sequence). This PCR relied on a set of 60 Vbeta primers and 13 Jbeta primers. TCRdb keeps only in-frame clones here, not all; method: immunoSEQ multiplex PCR. The table records under 200,000 clones, around 67% of them present only once. Worth noting for this clone: What it binds is unknown.

Overall study results and limits: Available immune exposure information covered CMV serostatus only. Evidence from a later analysis indicated that most CMV-associated TCR beta chains looked HLA-restricted.

The sequence came from a woman aged 18-30 years in good health and CMV-seropositive. Source material: PBMCs. The chain employs TRBV20-1 and TRBJ2-7; D not certain. The CDR3 DNA follows: TGCAGTGCTACCACTGGTTACGAGCAGTACTTC. This sequence encodes CSATTGYEQYF.